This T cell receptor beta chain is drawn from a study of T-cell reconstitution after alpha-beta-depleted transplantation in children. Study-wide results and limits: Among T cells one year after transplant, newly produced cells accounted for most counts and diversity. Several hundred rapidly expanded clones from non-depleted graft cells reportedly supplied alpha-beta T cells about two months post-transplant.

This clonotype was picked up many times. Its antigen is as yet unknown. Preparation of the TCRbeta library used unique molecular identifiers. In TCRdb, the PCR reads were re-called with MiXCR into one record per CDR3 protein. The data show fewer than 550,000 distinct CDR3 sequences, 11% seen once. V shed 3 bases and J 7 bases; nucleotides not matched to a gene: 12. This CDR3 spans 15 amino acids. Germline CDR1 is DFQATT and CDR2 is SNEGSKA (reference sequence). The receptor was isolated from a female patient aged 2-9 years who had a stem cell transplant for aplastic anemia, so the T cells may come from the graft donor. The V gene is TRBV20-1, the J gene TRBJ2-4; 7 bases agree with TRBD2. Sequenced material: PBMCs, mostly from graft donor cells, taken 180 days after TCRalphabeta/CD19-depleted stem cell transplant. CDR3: CSASIPSGVGNIQYF. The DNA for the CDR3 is TGCAGTGCTAGTATCCCTAGCGGCGTGGGGAACATTCAGTACTTC.